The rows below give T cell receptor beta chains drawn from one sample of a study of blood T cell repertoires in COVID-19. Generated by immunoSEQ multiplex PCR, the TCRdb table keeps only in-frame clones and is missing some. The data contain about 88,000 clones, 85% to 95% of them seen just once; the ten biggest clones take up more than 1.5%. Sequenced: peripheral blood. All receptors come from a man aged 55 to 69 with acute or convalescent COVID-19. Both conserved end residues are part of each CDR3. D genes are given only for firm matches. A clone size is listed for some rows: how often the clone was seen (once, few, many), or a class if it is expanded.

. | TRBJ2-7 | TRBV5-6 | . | CASSPMDSDEQYF | TGTGCCAGCAGCCCAATGGACAGCGACGAGCAGTACTTC
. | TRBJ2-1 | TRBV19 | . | CASSITGYNEQFF | TGTGCCAGTAGTATAACAGGGTACAATGAGCAGTTCTTC
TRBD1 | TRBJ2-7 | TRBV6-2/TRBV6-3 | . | CASSYSGTGLTYEQYF | TGTGCCAGCAGTTACTCCGGGACAGGACTTACCTACGAGCAGTACTTC
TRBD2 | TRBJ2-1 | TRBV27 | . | CASSPGTSGYNEQFF | TGTGCCAGCAGTCCCGGGACTAGCGGCTACAATGAGCAGTTCTTC
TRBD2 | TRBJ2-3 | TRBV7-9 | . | CASSSGLAGGPTDTQYF | TGTGCCAGCAGCTCAGGACTAGCGGGAGGTCCTACAGATACGCAGTATTTT
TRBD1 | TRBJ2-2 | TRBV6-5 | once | CASDRGRAGELFF | TGTGCCAGTGACAGGGGTCGGGCCGGGGAGCTGTTTTTT
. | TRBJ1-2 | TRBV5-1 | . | CASSLKGSDYGYTF | TGCGCCAGCAGCTTAAAGGGGTCAGACTATGGCTACACCTTC
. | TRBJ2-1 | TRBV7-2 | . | CASSPRVAEAHEQFF | TGTGCCAGCAGCCCAAGGGTAGCGGAGGCCCATGAGCAGTTCTTC
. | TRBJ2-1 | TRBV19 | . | CASSRGLSYNEQFF | TGTGCCAGTAGTCGAGGTTTATCCTACAATGAGCAGTTCTTC
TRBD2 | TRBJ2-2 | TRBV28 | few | CASLKAGGNTGELFF | TGTGCCAGTTTGAAAGCGGGAGGGAACACCGGGGAGCTGTTTTTT
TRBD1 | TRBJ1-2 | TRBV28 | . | CASSSNRGPKQIIFGAGYTF | TGTGCCAGCAGCTCGAACAGGGGCCCAAAACAAATTATTTTCGGGGCTGGCTACACCTTC
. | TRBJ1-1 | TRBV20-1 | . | CSRTVNTEAFF | TGCAGTCGTACAGTGAACACTGAAGCTTTCTTT
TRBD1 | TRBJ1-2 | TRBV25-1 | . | CASSGGPGQFYTF | TGTGCCAGCAGTGGAGGCCCGGGACAGTTCTACACCTTC
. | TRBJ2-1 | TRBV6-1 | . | CASSGIPDSSYNEQFF | TGTGCCAGCAGTGGAATACCGGACAGTTCCTACAATGAGCAGTTCTTC
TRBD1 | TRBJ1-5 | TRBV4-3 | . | CASSQGTGGMEPQHF | TGCGCCAGCAGCCAAGGGACAGGGGGAATGGAGCCCCAGCATTTT
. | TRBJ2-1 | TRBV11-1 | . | CASSVDRGTYNEQFF | TGTGCCAGCAGCGTGGACCGCGGGACCTACAATGAGCAGTTCTTC
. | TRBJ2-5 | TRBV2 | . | CASSEADPRRGAETQYF | TGTGCCAGCAGTGAAGCGGACCCAAGACGGGGGGCGGAGACCCAGTACTTC
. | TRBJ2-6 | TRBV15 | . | CATSRDLTWTEGSGANVLTF | TGTGCCACCAGCAGAGATCTTACATGGACAGAAGGCTCTGGGGCCAACGTCCTGACTTTC
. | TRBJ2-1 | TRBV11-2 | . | CASSLSRGGQFF | TGTGCCAGCAGCTTAAGTAGAGGGGGGCAGTTCTTC
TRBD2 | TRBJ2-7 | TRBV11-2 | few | CASSLVGASGRAHEQYF | TGTGCCAGCAGCTTAGTTGGGGCTAGCGGGAGGGCCCACGAGCAGTACTTC
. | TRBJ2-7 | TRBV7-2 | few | CASSAGTSYEQYF | TGTGCCAGCAGCGCCGGGACAAGTTACGAGCAGTACTTC
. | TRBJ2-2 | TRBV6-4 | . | CARQGSLREVWNTGELFF | TGTGCCAGACAGGGGTCGTTGCGGGAGGTTTGGAACACCGGGGAGCTGTTTTTT
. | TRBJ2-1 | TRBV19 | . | CASSRGPYNEQFF | TGTGCCAGTAGTAGGGGCCCTTACAATGAGCAGTTCTTC
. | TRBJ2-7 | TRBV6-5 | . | CASSKGDEQYF | TGTGCCAGCAGCAAGGGGGACGAGCAGTACTTC
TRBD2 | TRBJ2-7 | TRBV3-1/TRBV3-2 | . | CASSPSMRGRNEQYF | TGTGCCAGCAGCCCCTCGATGCGCGGGAGGAACGAGCAGTACTTC
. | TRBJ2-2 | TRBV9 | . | CASSVQGSHTGELFF | TGTGCCAGCAGCGTCCAGGGGTCCCACACCGGGGAGCTGTTTTTT
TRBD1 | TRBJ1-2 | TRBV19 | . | CASSSGTGANYGYTF | TGTGCCAGTAGTTCCGGGACAGGGGCTAACTATGGCTACACCTTC
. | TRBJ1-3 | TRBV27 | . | CASRLNSGNTIYF | TGTGCCAGCAGACTAAACTCTGGAAACACCATATATTTT
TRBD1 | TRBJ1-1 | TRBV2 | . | CASSASYRGSTEAFF | TGTGCCAGCAGTGCCTCCTACAGGGGAAGCACTGAAGCTTTCTTT
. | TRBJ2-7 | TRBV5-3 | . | CARSFTRQVLEYEQYF | TGTGCCAGAAGCTTTACCAGACAGGTTCTGGAGTACGAGCAGTACTTC
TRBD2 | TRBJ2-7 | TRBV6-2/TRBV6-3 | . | CASSYRGRDDEQYF | TGTGCCAGCAGTTACCGCGGGAGGGATGACGAGCAGTACTTC
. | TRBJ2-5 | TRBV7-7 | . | CASRRSESQGETQYF | TGTGCTAGCAGACGTAGCGAGTCTCAAGGGGAGACCCAGTACTTC
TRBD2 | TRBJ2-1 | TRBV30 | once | CAWSVKGTSVEQFF | TGTGCCTGGAGTGTAAAAGGGACTAGCGTTGAGCAGTTCTTC
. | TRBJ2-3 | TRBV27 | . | CASSLWTTDTQYF | TGTGCCAGCAGTTTATGGACAACAGATACGCAGTATTTT
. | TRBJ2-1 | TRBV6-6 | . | CASIDGLYSYNEQFF | TGTGCCAGCATTGACGGACTGTACTCCTACAATGAGCAGTTCTTC
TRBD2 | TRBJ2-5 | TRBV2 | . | CASSRAGGGQETQYF | TGTGCCAGCAGCCGAGCGGGAGGTGGCCAAGAGACCCAGTACTTC
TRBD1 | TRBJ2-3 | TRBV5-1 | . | CASSPGQGTTDTQYF | TGCGCCAGCAGCCCGGGACAGGGGACCACAGATACGCAGTATTTT
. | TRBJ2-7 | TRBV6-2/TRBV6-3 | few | CASSYGEVSEQYF | TGTGCCAGCAGTTACGGAGAAGTTTCCGAGCAGTACTTC
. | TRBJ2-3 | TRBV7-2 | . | CASSLPRPDTQYF | TGTGCCAGCAGCCTACCCCGCCCCGATACGCAGTATTTT
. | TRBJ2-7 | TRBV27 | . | CASRSTGSYEQYF | TGTGCCAGCAGATCGACAGGCTCCTACGAGCAGTACTTC
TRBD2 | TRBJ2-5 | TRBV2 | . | CASSDPRLAEETQYF | TGTGCCAGCAGTGATCCCCGACTAGCGGAAGAGACCCAGTACTTC